This is a list of T cell receptor beta chains from one sample in a study of control samples from healthy donors and cancer patients. This table comes from immunoSEQ multiplex PCR, and its TCRdb copy is limited to in-frame clones, with some not included. This repertoire shows about 130,000 clones, 70% to 90% found once; its top ten account for about 3.4%. The source material was blood. The receptors were gathered from a man aged 50 or older in good health. The CDR3 runs from the conserved cysteine through the conserved F or W. Each record gives: clone size, V gene, J gene, D gene, CDR3 DNA, CDR3 protein. A D gene is named only where the DNA matches it firmly. Clone size is shown for a subset of rows, as once, few, many or a class of expanded clone.

.,TRBV5-8,TRBJ2-1,.,TGTGCCAGCAGAGTTCGTGGGCTCCTGGGCAATGAGCAGTTCTTC,CASRVRGLLGNEQFF
.,TRBV18,TRBJ1-4,.,TGTGCCAGCTCACCATCGGAAAGTAGGGTCGAAAAACTGTTTTTT,CASSPSESRVEKLFF
.,TRBV6-5,TRBJ1-1,.,TGTGCCAGCAGTTTGGGATCGGGGGCTTGGAACACTGAAGCTTTCTTT,CASSLGSGAWNTEAFF
.,TRBV28,TRBJ2-7,.,TGTGCCAGCAGACCAGGACAGAGCGCCTACGAGCAGTACTTC,CASRPGQSAYEQYF
.,TRBV19,TRBJ1-3,TRBD1,TGTGCCAGTAGTATTACAGGGGGCTCTGGAAACACCATATATTTT,CASSITGGSGNTIYF
.,TRBV7-3,TRBJ2-2,TRBD2,TGTGCCAGCAGCCGGGGGGGCGAGGACACCGGGGAGCTGTTTTTT,CASSRGGEDTGELFF
once,TRBV19,TRBJ2-2,.,TGTGCCAGTAGTATAGACAGGTCGGACACCGGGGAGCTGTTTTTT,CASSIDRSDTGELFF
.,TRBV7-9,TRBJ1-1,TRBD1,TGTGCCAGCAGCTCGGGACAGGGGGACACTGAAGCTTTCTTT,CASSSGQGDTEAFF
once,TRBV6-5,TRBJ1-1,.,TGTGCCAGCAGCCGTTCCCAGAGCACTGAAGCTTTCTTT,CASSRSQSTEAFF
.,TRBV6-4,TRBJ2-3,TRBD2,TGTGCCAGCAGTGAGCGGGGGGGCACAGATACGCAGTATTTT,CASSERGGTDTQYF
.,TRBV5-1,TRBJ2-2,TRBD1,TGCGCCAGCAGCGAGCCGGGACAGGGGGCGATCGGGGAGCTGTTTTTT,CASSEPGQGAIGELFF
once,TRBV6-2/TRBV6-3,TRBJ2-7,.,TGTGCCAGCAGCCAGGGGGGGGAGTACGAGCAGTACTTC,CASSQGGEYEQYF
.,TRBV6-1,TRBJ2-1,TRBD1,TGTGCCAGCAGTGAATGGGACAGAAACAATGAGCAGTTCTTC,CASSEWDRNNEQFF
once,TRBV10-3,TRBJ2-5,.,TGTGCCATCAGTGAGTCGAACAGGCAAGAGACCCAGTACTTC,CAISESNRQETQYF
.,TRBV19,TRBJ1-4,.,TGTGCCAGTAGTACCTCCGGACGTGCAGCCGATGAAAAACTGTTTTTT,CASSTSGRAADEKLFF
.,TRBV28,TRBJ1-1,.,TGTGCCAGCAGTTTAGGAGGGGTACTTGGAGCTTTCTTT,CASSLGGVLGAFF
.,TRBV7-9,TRBJ2-3,.,TGTGCCAGCAGCTTTACGAGTAGCGCAGATACGCAGTATTTT,CASSFTSSADTQYF
.,TRBV28,TRBJ2-1,.,TGTGCCAGCATATCCCTGACAGGGAGGATGAATGAGCAGTTCTTC,CASISLTGRMNEQFF
.,TRBV10-3,TRBJ2-7,.,TGTGCCATCAGTGAGTCATTTACCACAGGAAAAAACGAGCAGTACTTC,CAISESFTTGKNEQYF
many,TRBV6-5,TRBJ1-2,.,TGTGCCAGCAGGGAGGGTACCGCTAACTATGGCTACACCTTC,CASREGTANYGYTF
once,TRBV27,TRBJ2-2,.,TGTGCCAGCAGAAATACAGGGTTTCGGCGCAACACCGGGGAGCTGTTTTTT,CASRNTGFRRNTGELFF
.,TRBV29-1,TRBJ1-2,.,TGCAGCGTTGCCGGGACGGCCTATGGCTACACCTTC,CSVAGTAYGYTF
.,TRBV24-1,TRBJ1-2,TRBD1,TGTGCCACCAGTGATCCGGGACAGGGATATGGCTACACCTTC,CATSDPGQGYGYTF
.,TRBV30,TRBJ1-1,.,TGTGCCTGGAGCGACCACTACACTGAAGCTTTCTTT,CAWSDHYTEAFF
.,TRBV28,TRBJ1-6,.,TGTGCCAGCGTCCAAACGGAGATCTATAATTCACCCCTCCACTTT,CASVQTEIYNSPLHF
.,TRBV5-1,TRBJ1-2,TRBD1,TGCGCCAGCAGCTTGGAGGGACAGCTTAACTATGGCTACACCTTC,CASSLEGQLNYGYTF
.,TRBV30,TRBJ2-3,.,TGTGCCTGGAGTTCACAGGGACGCCGCACAGATACGCAGTATTTT,CAWSSQGRRTDTQYF
.,TRBV28,TRBJ2-5,TRBD2,TGTGCCAGCAGCGATAGCGGGGGGCCCTGGGAGACCCAGTACTTC,CASSDSGGPWETQYF
.,TRBV29-1,TRBJ2-7,TRBD1,TGCAGCGTACGACAGGGACAAGGCGAGCAGTACTTC,CSVRQGQGEQYF
once,TRBV2,TRBJ2-4,.,TGTGCCAGCCTCTCCAAAAACATTCAGTACTTC,CASLSKNIQYF
.,TRBV5-1,TRBJ2-5,.,TGCGCCAGCAGCCCATCACAGGGTGGAGAGACCCAGTACTTC,CASSPSQGGETQYF
.,TRBV5-5,TRBJ1-3,.,TGTGCCAGCAGTCCATCGAATGTTGTCTCTGGAAACACCATATATTTT,CASSPSNVVSGNTIYF
once,TRBV3-1/TRBV3-2,TRBJ2-5,.,TGTGCCAGCAGCCAAAGAGGAAGCCGGGGACAGTACTTC,CASSQRGSRGQYF
once,TRBV28,TRBJ1-1,.,TGTGCCAGCAGTTTAGGTGGGGGCGGCACTGAAGCTTTCTTT,CASSLGGGGTEAFF
.,TRBV5-1,TRBJ2-7,.,TGCGCCAGCAGCCCATCCGGGACGTACTACGAGCAGTACTTC,CASSPSGTYYEQYF
.,TRBV6-1,TRBJ1-3,.,TGTGCCAGCAGTGATGTTGGCAGCTACGGATCTGGAAACACCATATATTTT,CASSDVGSYGSGNTIYF
.,TRBV28,TRBJ2-7,.,TGTGCCAGCAGTTTATACCTCTACGAGCAGTACTTC,CASSLYLYEQYF
once,TRBV7-2,TRBJ1-4,.,TGTGCCAGCAGCTTCGGCTTCGGCGGGCCAATGTTTTTT,CASSFGFGGPMFF
few,TRBV15,TRBJ1-2,.,TGTGCCACCGGGACACGCGCGGGGGGCTACACCTTC,CATGTRAGGYTF
.,TRBV5-1,TRBJ2-1,TRBD1,TGCGCCAGCAGCTCACAGGGGTATTCTGTGGCTAATGAGCAGTTCTTC,CASSSQGYSVANEQFF
.,TRBV12-3/TRBV12-4,TRBJ1-3,.,TGTGCCAGCAGTCCCCATGGCGCGAACACCATATATTTT,CASSPHGANTIYF
.,TRBV30,TRBJ2-3,TRBD1,TGTGCCTGGAGCGCAGGGGGCGCGAGTACAGATACGCAGTATTTT,CAWSAGGASTDTQYF
.,TRBV5-1,TRBJ2-3,TRBD2,TGCGCCAGCAGCTTGAGCCCTAGCGGGGGCACAGATACGCAGTATTTT,CASSLSPSGGTDTQYF
.,TRBV19,TRBJ1-2,.,TGTGCCAGTAGCGCAGGGGAGGTTAGTGGCTACACCTTC,CASSAGEVSGYTF
.,TRBV13,TRBJ2-2,.,TGTGCCAGCAGCAGACTCGGCCAGTACACCGGGGAGCTGTTTTTT,CASSRLGQYTGELFF
.,TRBV5-1,TRBJ1-2,TRBD1,TGCGCCAGCAGCACTGATGGGACAGGCTATGGCTACACCTTC,CASSTDGTGYGYTF
.,TRBV2,TRBJ1-4,.,TGTGCCAGCGGATCAACTAATGAAAAACTGTTTTTT,CASGSTNEKLFF
.,TRBV5-5,TRBJ2-3,.,TGTGCCAGCAGCGGGGGGGCGAGCCATTTCACAGATACGCAGTATTTT,CASSGGASHFTDTQYF